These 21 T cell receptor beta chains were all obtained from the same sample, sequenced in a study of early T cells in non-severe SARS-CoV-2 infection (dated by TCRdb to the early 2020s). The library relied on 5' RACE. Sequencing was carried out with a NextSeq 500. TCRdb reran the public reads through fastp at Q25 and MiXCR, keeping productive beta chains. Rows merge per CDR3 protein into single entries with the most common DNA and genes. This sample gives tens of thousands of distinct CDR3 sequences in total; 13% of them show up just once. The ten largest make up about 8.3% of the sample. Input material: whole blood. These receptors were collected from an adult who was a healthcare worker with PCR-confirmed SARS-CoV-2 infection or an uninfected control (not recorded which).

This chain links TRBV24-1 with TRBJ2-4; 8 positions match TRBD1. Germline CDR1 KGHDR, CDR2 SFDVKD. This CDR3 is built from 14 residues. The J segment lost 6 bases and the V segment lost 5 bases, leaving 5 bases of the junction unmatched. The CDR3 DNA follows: TGTGCCACCAGTGGGGCAGGACAGGGAAACATTCAGTACTTC. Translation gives CATSGAGQGNIQYF.

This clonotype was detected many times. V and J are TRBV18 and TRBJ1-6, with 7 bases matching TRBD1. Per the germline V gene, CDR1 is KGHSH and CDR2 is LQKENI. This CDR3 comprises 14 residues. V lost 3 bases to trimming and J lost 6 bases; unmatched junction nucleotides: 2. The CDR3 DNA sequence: TGTGCCAGCTCACCTGGGACAGCTAATTCACCCCTCCACTTT. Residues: CASSPGTANSPLHF.

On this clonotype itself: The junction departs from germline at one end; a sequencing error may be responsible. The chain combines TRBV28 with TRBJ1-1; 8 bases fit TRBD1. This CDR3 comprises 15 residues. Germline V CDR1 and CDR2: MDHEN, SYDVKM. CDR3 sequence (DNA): TGTGCCAGCAGTCCACGACGGACAGGGAACACTGAAGTTTTCTTT. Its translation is CASSPRRTGNTEVFF.

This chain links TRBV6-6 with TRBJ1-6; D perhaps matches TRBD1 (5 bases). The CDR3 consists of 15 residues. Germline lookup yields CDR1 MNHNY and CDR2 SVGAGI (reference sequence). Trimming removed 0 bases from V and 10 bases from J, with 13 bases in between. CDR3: CASSYSPVGGSPLHF. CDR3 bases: TGTGCCAGCAGTTACTCCCCAGTGGGGGGATCACCCCTCCACTTT.

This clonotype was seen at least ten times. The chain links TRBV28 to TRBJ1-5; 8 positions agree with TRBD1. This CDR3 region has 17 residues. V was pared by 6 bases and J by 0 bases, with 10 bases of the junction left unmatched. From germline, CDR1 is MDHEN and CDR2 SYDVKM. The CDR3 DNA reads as TGTGCCAGCAGGCTGGACAGGGAGGGCTATAGCAATCAGCCCCAGCATTTT. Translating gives CASRLDREGYSNQPQHF.

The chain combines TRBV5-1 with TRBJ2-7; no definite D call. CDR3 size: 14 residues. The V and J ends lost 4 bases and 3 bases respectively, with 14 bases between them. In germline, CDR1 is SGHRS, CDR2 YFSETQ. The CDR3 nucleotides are TGCGCCAGCAGCGTAGTGGGCGCAGACTACGAGCAGTACTTC. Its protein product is CASSVVGADYEQYF.

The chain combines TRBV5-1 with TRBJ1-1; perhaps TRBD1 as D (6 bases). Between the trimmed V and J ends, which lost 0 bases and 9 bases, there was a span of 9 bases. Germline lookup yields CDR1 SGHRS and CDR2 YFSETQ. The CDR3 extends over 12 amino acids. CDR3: CASSLDRGKAFF. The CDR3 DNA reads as TGCGCCAGCAGCTTGGATAGGGGGAAAGCTTTCTTT.

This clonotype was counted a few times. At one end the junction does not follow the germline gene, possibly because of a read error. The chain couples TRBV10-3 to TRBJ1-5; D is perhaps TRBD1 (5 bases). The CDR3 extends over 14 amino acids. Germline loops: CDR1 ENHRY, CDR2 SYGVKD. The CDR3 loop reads CASQRGLSNHPQHF. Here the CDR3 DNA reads TGTGCCTCGCAGAGGGGACTGAGCAATCACCCCCAGCATTTT.

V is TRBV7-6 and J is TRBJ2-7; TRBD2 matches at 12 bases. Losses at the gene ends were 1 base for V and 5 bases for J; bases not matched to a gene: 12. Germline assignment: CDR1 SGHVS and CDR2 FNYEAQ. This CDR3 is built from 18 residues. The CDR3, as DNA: TGTGCCAGCAGCTTAGGTCCGACTAGCGGGAGACGGTCCCACGAGCAGTACTTC. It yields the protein CASSLGPTSGRRSHEQYF.

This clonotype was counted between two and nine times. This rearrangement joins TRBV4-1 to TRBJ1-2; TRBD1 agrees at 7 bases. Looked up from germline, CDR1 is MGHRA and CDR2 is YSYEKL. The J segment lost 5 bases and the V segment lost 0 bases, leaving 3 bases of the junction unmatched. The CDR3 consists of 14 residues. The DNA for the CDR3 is TGCGCCAGCAGCCAAGAGGGACAGCTATATGGCTACACCTTC. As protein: CASSQEGQLYGYTF.

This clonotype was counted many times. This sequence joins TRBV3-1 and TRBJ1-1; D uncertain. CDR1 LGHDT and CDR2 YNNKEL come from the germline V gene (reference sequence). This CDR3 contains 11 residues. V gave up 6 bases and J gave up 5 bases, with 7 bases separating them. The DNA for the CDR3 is TGTGCCAGCAGTGGTGGGACTGAAGCTTTCTTT. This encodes CASSGGTEAFF.

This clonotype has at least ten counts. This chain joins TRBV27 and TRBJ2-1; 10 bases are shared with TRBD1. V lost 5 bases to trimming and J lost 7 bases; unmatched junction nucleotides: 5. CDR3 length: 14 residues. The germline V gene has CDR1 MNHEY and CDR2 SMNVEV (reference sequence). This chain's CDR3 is CASSPGQGHNEQFF. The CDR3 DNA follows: TGTGCCAGCAGTCCGGGACAGGGGCATAATGAGCAGTTCTTC.

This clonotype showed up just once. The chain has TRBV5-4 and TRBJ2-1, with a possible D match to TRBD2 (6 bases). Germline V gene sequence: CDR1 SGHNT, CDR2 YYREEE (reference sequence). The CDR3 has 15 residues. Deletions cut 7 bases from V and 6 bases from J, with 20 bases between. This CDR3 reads CASPSSAYPPNEQFF. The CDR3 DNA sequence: TGTGCCAGCCCCTCTAGCGCGTACCCGCCCAATGAGCAGTTCTTC. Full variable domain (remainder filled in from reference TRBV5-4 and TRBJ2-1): ETGVTQSPTHLIKTRGQQVTLRCSSQSGHNTVSWYQQALGQGPQFIFQYYREEENGRGNFPPRFSGLQFPNYSSELNVNALELDDSALYLCASPSSAYPPNEQFFGPGTRLTVL.

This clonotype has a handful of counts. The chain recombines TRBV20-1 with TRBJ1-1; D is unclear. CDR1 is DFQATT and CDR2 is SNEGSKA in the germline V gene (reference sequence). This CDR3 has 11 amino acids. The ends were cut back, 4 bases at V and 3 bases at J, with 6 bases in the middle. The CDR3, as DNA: TGCAGTGCTACGGAGTACACTGAAGCTTTCTTT. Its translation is CSATEYTEAFF.

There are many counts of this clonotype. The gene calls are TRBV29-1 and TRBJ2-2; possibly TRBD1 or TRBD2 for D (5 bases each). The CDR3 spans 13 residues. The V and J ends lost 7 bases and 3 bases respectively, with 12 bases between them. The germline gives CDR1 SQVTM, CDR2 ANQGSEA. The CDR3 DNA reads TGCAGCGCTTCGGGGCCATACACCGGGGAGCTGTTTTTT. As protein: CSASGPYTGELFF.

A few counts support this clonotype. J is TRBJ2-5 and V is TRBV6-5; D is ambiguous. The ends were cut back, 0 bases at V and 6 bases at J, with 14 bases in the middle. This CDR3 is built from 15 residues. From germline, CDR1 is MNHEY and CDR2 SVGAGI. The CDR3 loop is CASSYSGGSSQTQYF. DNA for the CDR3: TGTGCCAGCAGTTACTCGGGTGGTTCCTCGCAGACCCAGTACTTC.

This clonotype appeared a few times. The chain's CDR3 is CASSPAGRTEAFF. The CDR3 DNA reads as TGCGCCAGCAGCCCGGCCGGGAGGACTGAAGCTTTCTTT. The V call is TRBV5-1, the J call TRBJ1-1; unclear D gene. This CDR3 contains 13 residues. Germline assignment: CDR1 SGHRS and CDR2 YFSETQ. Trimming took 4 bases from V and 5 from J, leaving 12 bases between them.

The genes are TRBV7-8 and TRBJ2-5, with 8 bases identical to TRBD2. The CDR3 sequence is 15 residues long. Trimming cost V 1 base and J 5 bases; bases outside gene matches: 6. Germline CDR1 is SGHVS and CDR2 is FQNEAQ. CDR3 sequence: CASSLVLGRGETQYF. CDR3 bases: TGTGCCAGCAGCTTAGTTCTCGGGAGGGGTGAGACCCAGTACTTC.

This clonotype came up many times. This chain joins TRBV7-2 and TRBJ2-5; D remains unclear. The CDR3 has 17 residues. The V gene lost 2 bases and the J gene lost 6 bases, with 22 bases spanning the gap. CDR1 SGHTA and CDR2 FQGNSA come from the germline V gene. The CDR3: CASSLKEKGRPRKTQYF. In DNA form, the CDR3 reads TGTGCCAGCAGCTTAAAGGAAAAAGGCCGACCAAGAAAGACCCAGTACTTC.

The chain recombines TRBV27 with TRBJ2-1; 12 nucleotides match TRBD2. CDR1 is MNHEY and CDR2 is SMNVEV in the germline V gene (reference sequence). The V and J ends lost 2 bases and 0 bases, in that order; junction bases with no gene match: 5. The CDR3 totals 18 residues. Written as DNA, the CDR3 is TGTGCCAGCAGTTTACGGGGACTAGCGGGCAGCTCCTACAATGAGCAGTTCTTC. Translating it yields CASSLRGLAGSSYNEQFF.

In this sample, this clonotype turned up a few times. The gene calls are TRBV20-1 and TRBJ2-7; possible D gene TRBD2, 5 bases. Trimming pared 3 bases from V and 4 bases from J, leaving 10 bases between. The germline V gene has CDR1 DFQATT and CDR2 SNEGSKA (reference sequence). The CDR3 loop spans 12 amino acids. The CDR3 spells CSARSREYEQYF. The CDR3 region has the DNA TGCAGTGCTAGGTCAAGGGAGTACGAGCAGTACTTC.